The 27 T cell receptor beta chains reported below all come from one sample, sequenced in a study of metastatic and nonmetastatic thyroid tumors. The entire patient cohort was treatment-naive prior to thyroid surgery. TCRdb re-called the PCR reads with MiXCR. In the table there are under 45,000 clones, 17% of which are singletons. Sequencing input: tumor tissue. The receptors originated from a female donor with papillary thyroid cancer or a benign thyroid nodule (not recorded which). Some clones in this sample may be carry-over from other donors' samples.

In its sample, this clone was seen many times. The V gene is TRBV4-3, the J gene TRBJ1-2; possibly TRBD1 for D (5 bases). This CDR3 region has 15 residues. The V and J ends lost 1 base and 4 bases respectively, with 13 bases between them. Germline loops: CDR1 LGHNA, CDR2 YSLEER. CDR3 coding DNA: TGCGCCAGCAGCCAAGGGGGCGGAGGAGGCTATGGCTACACCTTC. This sequence encodes CASSQGGGGGYGYTF.

This clone was recorded at least ten times. This CDR3 is CAWSWGAANEKLFF. In DNA form, the CDR3 reads TGTGCCTGGAGCTGGGGGGCGGCTAATGAAAAACTGTTTTTT. The genes are TRBV30 and TRBJ1-4, with D possibly being TRBD1 (6 bases). CDR3 size: 14 residues. V dropped 3 bases and J dropped 3 bases, with 11 bases sitting between them. CDR1 is GTSNPN, CDR2 SVGIG, per germline (reference sequence).

This clone was seen ten or more times. The chain has TRBV28 and TRBJ1-2; D not resolved. V was clipped by 6 bases and J by 0 bases, with 5 bases between them. This CDR3 has 12 residues. Germline V gene data show CDR1 as MDHEN and CDR2 as SYDVKM. CDR3 amino acids: CASSRTNYGYTF. The CDR3 nucleotides are TGTGCCAGCAGCCGGACTAACTATGGCTACACCTTC.

Points on this clone: A much more abundant neighbour one base away suggests this may be a read error. Other DNA sequences in this sample translate to the same CDR3. The rearrangement uses TRBV12-5 and TRBJ2-6; either TRBD1 or TRBD2 may supply D (5 bases each). The CDR3 loop spans 15 amino acids. Germline V gives CDR1 LGHNT, CDR2 FRNRAP. Trimming left V 7 bases short and J 0 bases short, with 10 bases between. Written as DNA, the CDR3 is TGTGCTAGTGCCCTTGGGGGCTCTGGGGCCAACGTCCTGACTTTC. Translation: CASALGGSGANVLTF.

The sample holds a few counts of this clone. The chain employs TRBV9 and TRBJ2-5, with TRBD2 matching over 15 bases. Losses at the gene ends were 4 bases for V and 5 bases for J; bases not matched to a gene: 6. The CDR3 runs 16 residues. CDR1 and CDR2 (germline): SGDLS, YYNGEE. CDR3: CASSSGLAGGEETQYF. CDR3 in DNA: TGTGCCAGCAGCTCTGGACTAGCGGGGGGGGAGGAGACCCAGTACTTC.

This clone showed up many times. The chain recombines TRBV11-2 with TRBJ2-1, with D perhaps matching TRBD1 (7 bases). Deletions cut 6 bases from V and 2 bases from J, with 17 bases between. This CDR3 is built from 16 residues. Germline-derived CDR1 and CDR2 are SGHAT and FQNNGV. CDR3 DNA: TGTGCCAGCAGACCGAGGAGGGGGCCGACCTACAATGAGCAGTTCTTC. This encodes CASRPRRGPTYNEQFF. Complete variable domain (other parts from reference TRBV11-2 and TRBJ2-1): EAGVAQSPRYKIIEKRQSVAFWCNPISGHATLYWYQQILGQGPKLLIQFQNNGVVDDSQLPKDRFSAERLKGVDSTLKIQPAKLEDSAVYLCASRPRRGPTYNEQFFGPGTRLTVL.

This clone was detected ten times or more. This chain uses TRBV18 with TRBJ1-2, with D uncertain. In germline, CDR1 is KGHSH, CDR2 LQKENI. The CDR3 is 13 amino acids. Trimming removed 3 bases from V and 3 bases from J, with 8 bases in between. In nucleotides, the CDR3 is TGTGCCAGCTCACCCGACAAAGACTATGGCTACACCTTC. This codes for CASSPDKDYGYTF.

In its sample, this clone was seen many times. The chain has TRBV7-6 and TRBJ2-1; 9 positions match TRBD1. With 3 bases clipped from V and 7 bases from J, the junction kept 10 bases outside the gene matches. This CDR3 is built from 16 residues. CDR1 and CDR2 (germline): SGHVS, FNYEAQ. The CDR3 loop reads CASSLTGGAGQNEQFF. CDR3 DNA: TGTGCCAGCAGCTTGACAGGGGGAGCGGGGCAAAATGAGCAGTTCTTC.

The chain employs TRBV7-8 and TRBJ2-3; 12 positions match TRBD2. V lost 6 bases to trimming and J lost 0 bases; unmatched junction nucleotides: 7. The V gene's germline CDR1 is SGHVS and CDR2 FQNEAQ. CDR3 length: 17 residues. The CDR3 loop is CASRSLAGGTSTDTQYF. For the CDR3, the DNA is TGTGCCAGCAGATCCCTAGCGGGGGGGACTAGCACAGATACGCAGTATTTT.

The table lists this clone with a count of one. J is TRBJ2-1 and V is TRBV20-1; possible D gene TRBD2, 5 bases. Germline values: CDR1 DFQATT, CDR2 SNEGSKA (reference sequence). The CDR3 consists of 15 residues. The V gene lost 3 bases and the J gene lost 13 bases, with 25 bases spanning the gap. CDR3 in DNA: TGCAGTGCTAGTGAGGGAGTAGCCATATACAATTATCAGTTCTTC. This translates into CSASEGVAIYNYQFF.

This clone has ten or more counts. This chain links TRBV11-2 with TRBJ2-7; D not certain. The CDR3 consists of 11 residues. V was trimmed by 5 bases and J by 6 bases, leaving 8 bases between them. Per germline, CDR1 SGHAT and CDR2 FQNNGV. The CDR3 region has the DNA TGTGCCAGCAGCACCACAGCCGAGCAGTACTTC. This encodes CASSTTAEQYF.

The rearrangement joins TRBV20-1 to TRBJ2-3; 7 nucleotides agree with TRBD2. V lost 5 bases, J lost 8 bases, and 25 bases stayed unmatched. The CDR3 spans 18 residues. Germline loops: CDR1 DFQATT, CDR2 SNEGSKA (reference sequence). CDR3 in amino acids: CSAYLPGIAGFLGATQYF. The DNA of the CDR3 is TGCAGTGCTTACTTACCGGGAATAGCGGGCTTTCTGGGTGCTACGCAGTATTTT.

As concerns this clone: This may be a read error, as it is one base from a much larger clone. The chain carries TRBV28 and TRBJ1-5, with 7 bases lining up with TRBD1. Germline V lookup: CDR1 MDHEN, CDR2 SYDVKM. The CDR3 sequence is 15 residues long. Unmatched junction bases numbered 8, after V lost 6 bases and J lost 3 bases. In DNA form, the CDR3 reads TGTGCCAGCAGCCCGAGACAGGGCTACAATCAGCCCCAGCATTTT. Translating it yields CASSPRQGYNQPQHF.

This clone was detected many times. The CDR3 DNA reads TGCAGCGTTTGCTTGCGGGACTCCGGGACTAACACTGAAGCTTTCTTT. Translated, it gives CSVCLRDSGTNTEAFF. V usage is TRBV29-1 and J usage is TRBJ1-1, with D perhaps matching TRBD1 (5 bases). The V gene lost 5 bases and the J gene lost 2 bases, with 21 bases spanning the gap. Germline V gene data show CDR1 as SQVTM and CDR2 as ANQGSEA. The CDR3 runs 16 residues.

This clone was detected many times. This sequence joins TRBV3-1 and TRBJ1-4; no clear D. Trimming removed 8 bases at V and 6 bases at J, with 7 bases between. Looked up from germline, CDR1 is LGHDT and CDR2 is YNNKEL (reference sequence). The CDR3 consists of 11 residues. This CDR3 is CASLGDEKLFF. The CDR3 DNA follows: TGTGCCAGCCTGGGTGATGAAAAACTGTTTTTT.

This clone was seen a handful of times. V usage is TRBV28 and J usage is TRBJ1-5; possible D gene TRBD1, 5 bases. Trimming took off 8 bases at V and 2 bases at J, with 10 bases between the two ends. This CDR3 is built from 13 residues. The V gene's germline CDR1 is MDHEN and CDR2 SYDVKM. CDR3 residues: CASGWGCNQPQHF. The CDR3 coding sequence is TGTGCCAGCGGATGGGGGTGCAATCAGCCCCAGCATTTT.

This clone was observed a handful of times. A much more abundant neighbour one base away suggests this may be a read error. The gene calls are TRBV27 and TRBJ1-4; D may be TRBD1 (5 bases). The CDR3 has 18 amino acids. V was clipped by 3 bases and J by 4 bases, with 21 bases between them. CDR1 is MNHEY and CDR2 is SMNVEV in the germline V gene (reference sequence). The CDR3, as DNA: TGTGCCAGCAGTTTGTGGTCTATACCGGGACGGTATAATGAAAAACTGTTTTTT. This sequence encodes CASSLWSIPGRYNEKLFF.

This clone was recorded at least ten times. V and J are TRBV5-1 and TRBJ1-1; the match to TRBD1 covers 9 bases. The V and J ends lost 7 bases and 1 base, in that order; junction bases with no gene match: 5. CDR1 is SGHRS, CDR2 YFSETQ, per germline. CDR3 length: 14 residues. The CDR3 nucleotides read TGCGCCAGCCACAGGGGGCGAGGGAACACTGAAGCTTTCTTT. Translated, it gives CASHRGRGNTEAFF.

V gene TRBV20-1 combines with J gene TRBJ2-5, with 9 bases lining up with TRBD2. The CDR3 is 15 residues long. Germline CDR1 and CDR2: DFQATT and SNEGSKA (reference sequence). V trimming: 3 bases; J trimming: 6 bases; junction bases outside the gene matches: 11. The CDR3: CSASIVAGVPKTQYF. The CDR3 nucleotides read TGCAGTGCTAGCATTGTAGCGGGAGTGCCAAAGACCCAGTACTTC.

The gene calls are TRBV5-1 and TRBJ2-7; D is unresolved. The germline gives CDR1 SGHRS, CDR2 YFSETQ. Trimming cost V 4 bases and J 3 bases, with 14 bases left between them. The length of the CDR3 is 14 residues. The CDR3 DNA follows: TGCGCCAGCAGCGTTGAAGTACAGATCTACGAGCAGTACTTC. Its protein product is CASSVEVQIYEQYF.

CDR3 in DNA: TGCAGTGCACCCGGAGTAGCGGGAGACAATGAGCAGTTCTTC. It codes for CSAPGVAGDNEQFF. This rearrangement joins TRBV20-1 to TRBJ2-5; TRBD2 matches 9 bases. TRBJ2-1 explains the end of the DNA better; the J call may be wrong. From germline, CDR1 is DFQATT and CDR2 SNEGSKA (reference sequence). The CDR3 is 14 amino acids.

In its sample, this clone was seen many times. Other DNA variants within this sample encode the same CDR3. The gene calls are TRBV7-9 and TRBJ1-4, with 9 positions matching TRBD1. V lost 5 bases to trimming and J lost 7 bases; unmatched junction nucleotides: 8. The CDR3 covers 15 residues. Germline values: CDR1 SEHNR, CDR2 FQNEAQ (reference sequence). The CDR3 is CASSATGQGGEKLFF. In DNA form, the CDR3 reads TGTGCCAGCAGCGCGACGGGACAGGGAGGTGAAAAACTGTTTTTT.

In its sample, this clone was seen many times. The CDR3 DNA follows: TGCAGTGCTAGTGGACAGGGAAACTCCTATAATTCACCCCTCCACTTT. Its protein is CSASGQGNSYNSPLHF. This chain uses TRBV20-1 with TRBJ1-6; 8 positions match TRBD1. This CDR3 comprises 16 residues. V gave up 3 bases and J gave up 0 bases; unmatched junction bases: 4. Germline CDR1 and CDR2: DFQATT and SNEGSKA (reference sequence).

This clone turned up a few times. V and J are TRBV6-2 or TRBV6-3 and TRBJ1-2; possible D gene TRBD1, 5 bases. CDR1 and CDR2 from the germline V gene are MNHEY and SVGEGT. V was shortened by 4 bases and J by 5 bases, with 17 bases between the two germline ends. This CDR3 region has 15 residues. The CDR3 bases are TGTGCCAGCAGTTTGGGGCCCACGACTCCTTATGGCTACACCTTC. Translated: CASSLGPTTPYGYTF.

About this clone: Mismatch with germline at one junction end may stem from a read error. V gene TRBV7-8 combines with J gene TRBJ1-5; possibly TRBD1 for D (6 bases). CDR3 length equals 15 residues. In germline, CDR1 is SGHVS, CDR2 FQNEAQ. The CDR3 here is CTSSLNPGAGQPQHF. CDR3 DNA sequence: TGTACCAGCAGCTTAAACCCGGGGGCGGGCCAACCCCAGCATTTT.

This clone has ten or more counts. Other DNA sequences within the sample encode an identical CDR3. The chain has TRBV6-1 and TRBJ1-2, with 7 bases identical to TRBD1. V was clipped by 6 bases and J by 5 bases; unmatched bases: 6. The germline V gene encodes CDR1 MNHNS and CDR2 SASEGT. The CDR3 sequence is 13 residues long. In DNA form, the CDR3 reads TGTGCCAGCAGAACGGGACAGTTATATGGCTACACCTTC. Its translation is CASRTGQLYGYTF.

This clone was observed many times. This chain uses TRBV7-9 with TRBJ2-7; D is perhaps TRBD2 (6 bases). CDR1 and CDR2 from the germline V gene are SEHNR and FQNEAQ (reference sequence). V gave up 5 bases and J gave up 3 bases, with 11 bases separating them. The CDR3 loop spans 13 amino acids. For the CDR3, the DNA is TGTGCCAGCAGCCGAGGGACTTTCTACGAGCAGTACTTC. It codes for CASSRGTFYEQYF.